This TCR beta chain is drawn from a study of T cells in women clearing cervical HPV infection. Looking at the study overall: Blood came at first lesion visit for cases, post-clearance for controls. Notes on the study in general: Richness plus V gene abundances separated cases from controls with AUC about 0.8.

V gave up 3 bases and J gave up 7 bases, with 19 bases separating them. Germline V gene data show CDR1 as LNHDA and CDR2 as SQIVND (reference sequence). The CDR3 loop spans 16 amino acids. Generated by immunoSEQ multiplex PCR, the TCRdb table keeps only in-frame clones and is missing some. This repertoire comprises some 30,000 clones; its ten largest clones make up about 7%. Concerning this clone: Its antigen remains unknown. Read data end 3 residues before the CDR3 end; the end is taken from the germline J gene.

The rearrangement links TRBV19 to TRBJ1-5, with D maybe TRBD1 (6 bases). This TCR derives from a woman between 18 and 69 years old with a cervical HPV16 infection that either progressed to CIN3+ or cleared (not recorded which). The specimen was blood buffy coat. CDR3 in amino acids: CASSIRQGRAGQPQHF. CDR3 DNA (partial): TGTGCCAGTAGTATTCGGCAGGGGAGGGCCGGGCAGCCC.